This record looks at one TCR beta chain sequence and its context. This sample was included in a study of blood T cell repertoires in COVID-19. At the level of the study: Sample material is recorded as cDNA or gDNA derived from T cells, B-cell-depleted T cells, or PBMCs.

Study processing details: Amplification from reference gene primers served as the basis for estimated nucleated cell counts. Assay: immunoSEQ multiplex PCR; the TCRdb copy retains only in-frame clones and omits some. V, J and clone size are taken as reported in that table, and D and trimming were inferred from the DNA itself. The sample lists approximately 55,000 clones, around 90% occurring once. The receptor was derived from a man over 45 with active COVID-19. The sample was peripheral blood.

In DNA form, the CDR3 reads TGTGCCAACACTCCCGGGACAGCTAACACAGATACGCAGTATTTT. This gives the protein CANTPGTANTDTQYF. The gene calls are TRBV7-9 and TRBJ2-3, with 7 bases that match TRBD1. The ends lost 10 bases at V and 2 bases at J; junction bases unmatched: 12. There are 15 residues in the CDR3. The germline gives CDR1 SEHNR, CDR2 FQNEAQ (reference sequence).